The TCR beta chain described here comes from a study of PD-L1 blockade in urothelial cancer. Trimming removed 1 base at V and 1 base at J, with 10 bases between. In germline, CDR1 is SGHAT, CDR2 FQDESV (reference sequence). The CDR3 covers 15 residues. Synthetic TCR analog templates were spiked into all PCRs individually. Only in-frame clones appear in the TCRdb table, and some are missing; sequencing was by immunoSEQ multiplex PCR. The sample has about 32,000 clones, 70% to 85% seen once; the top ten hold roughly 33%. The TCR was taken from a man aged 60 to 75 with urothelial cancer. The chain has TRBV11-1 and TRBJ1-1, with D perhaps TRBD1 (5 bases). The specimen comprised PBMCs, sampled around atezolizumab (anti-PD-L1) treatment. The CDR3 is CASSLEVRENTEAFF. The DNA of the CDR3 is TGTGCCAGCAGCTTAGAGGTCAGGGAGAACACTGAAGCTTTCTTT.